The 14 T cell receptor beta chains listed next were all sequenced from one sample in a study of blood T cell repertoires in COVID-19. Data came from immunoSEQ multiplex PCR; TCRdb stores just in-frame clones and leaves some out. The data show some 240,000 clones, 88% seen once. Sequencing was performed on peripheral blood. These receptors came from a woman in her 70s with COVID-19, enrolled during active disease.

V is TRBV7-9 and J is TRBJ2-3, with 14 positions matching TRBD2. Germline CDR1 is SEHNR and CDR2 is FQNEAQ (reference sequence). This CDR3 is built from 16 residues. With V trimmed by 5 bases and J by 4 bases, 5 bases remained unmatched. The DNA for the CDR3 is TGTGCCAGCAGCGTGGGACTAGCGGGAGAGGCAGATACGCAGTATTTT. It encodes CASSVGLAGEADTQYF.

The chain employs TRBV7-9 and TRBJ1-6; D possibly corresponds to TRBD1 (5 bases). The CDR3 length is 13 residues. Germline CDR1 SEHNR, CDR2 FQNEAQ (reference sequence). V was trimmed by 0 bases and J by 9 bases, leaving 6 bases between them. CDR3 sequence (DNA): TGTGCCAGCAGCTTAGCCAGGGTTTCACCCCTCCACTTT. It specifies CASSLARVSPLHF.

The genes are TRBV21-1 and TRBJ2-7; TRBD1, the table's D call, lacks a check against the DNA. TRBV21-1 is tagged as a pseudogene. There are 14 residues in the CDR3. The CDR3 region is CASSAQQGAREQYF. The CDR3 DNA sequence: TGTGCCAGCAGCGCCCAACAGGGGGCGCGGGAGCAGTACTTC.

The chain carries TRBV2 and TRBJ2-2; 8 bases match TRBD2. Germline lookup yields CDR1 SNHLY and CDR2 FYNNEI. V lost 4 bases to trimming and J lost 6 bases; unmatched junction nucleotides: 7. This CDR3 contains 15 residues. CDR3 loop: CASSGPAGDSGELFF. In DNA form, the CDR3 reads TGTGCCAGCAGTGGGCCAGCGGGAGATTCCGGGGAGCTGTTTTTT.

The chain recombines TRBV2 with TRBJ2-3, with a tentative D call TRBD2 (5 bases). The CDR3 has 20 amino acids. V lost 0 bases to trimming and J lost 0 bases, with 22 bases between them. Germline loops: CDR1 SNHLY, CDR2 FYNNEI. The CDR3: CASSEAPLAGFLASTDTQYF. DNA for the CDR3: TGTGCCAGCAGTGAAGCGCCGCTAGCAGGTTTCCTCGCTAGCACAGATACGCAGTATTTT.

The chain is built from TRBV6-1 and TRBJ1-5; tentative D call: TRBD1 (6 bases). Germline V lookup: CDR1 MNHNS, CDR2 SASEGT. Trimming removed 2 bases at V and 1 base at J, with 9 bases between. The CDR3 is made up of 15 amino acids. The chain's CDR3 is CASSESGVSNQPQHF. The CDR3, as DNA: TGTGCCAGCAGTGAATCAGGGGTGAGCAATCAGCCCCAGCATTTT.

The gene calls are TRBV10-1 and TRBJ2-1; 9 bases map to TRBD2. V was pared by 8 bases and J by 5 bases, with 19 bases of the junction left unmatched. The CDR3 is 18 amino acids. Germline V gene data show CDR1 as WNHNN and CDR2 as SYGVQD (reference sequence). CDR3 residues: CASSTPGTSRYPNNEQFF. The CDR3 DNA follows: TGCGCCAGCTCAACTCCGGGGACTAGCCGATACCCTAACAATGAGCAGTTCTTC.

The chain has TRBV29-1 and TRBJ2-1; the D is unclear. Germline V gene lookup returns CDR1 SQVTM and CDR2 ANQGSEA. The CDR3 consists of 11 residues. V lost 0 bases, J lost 9 bases, and 6 bases lay in between. CDR3 nucleotides: TGCAGCGTTGAAGATACGGGTGAGCAGTTCTTC. Amino acid sequence: CSVEDTGEQFF.

This clone appeared once. The gene calls are TRBV5-4 and TRBJ2-7, with D tentatively TRBD2 (6 bases). CDR1 SGHNT and CDR2 YYREEE come from the germline V gene (reference sequence). V was cut by 0 bases and J by 3 bases, with 25 bases left in between. There are 19 residues in the CDR3. The CDR3 sequence is CASSLGEEVPRLTNYEQYF. Here the CDR3 DNA reads TGTGCCAGCAGCTTGGGGGAGGAAGTCCCGAGACTTACTAACTACGAGCAGTACTTC.

The V call is TRBV7-3, the J call TRBJ1-6; TRBD1 matches 7 bases. The CDR3 sequence is 13 residues long. With V trimmed by 6 bases and J by 15 bases, 11 bases remained unmatched. Germline assignment: CDR1 SGHTA and CDR2 FQGTGA. CDR3 in amino acids: CASSDTPTGNLHF. The CDR3, as DNA: TGTGCCAGCAGTGATACCCCGACAGGGAACCTCCACTTT.

In its sample, this clone was seen once. The J gene is TRBJ2-7, the V gene TRBV12-5, with 9 bases aligning to TRBD1. Trimming removed 6 bases from V and 2 bases from J; junction bases left unmatched: 8. The CDR3 loop spans 15 amino acids. Germline V gene data show CDR1 as LGHNT and CDR2 as FRNRAP. CDR3 coding DNA: TGTGCTAGTGGCAGCGATGGGACAGGGCCCTACGAGCAGTACTTC. Translation: CASGSDGTGPYEQYF.

The chain links TRBV12-5 to TRBJ1-1, with 7 nucleotides matching TRBD1. The V segment lost 5 bases and the J segment 3 bases; nucleotides outside the gene matches: 6. Germline V gene sequence: CDR1 LGHNT, CDR2 FRNRAP. CDR3 length: 14 amino acids. As DNA, the CDR3 is TGTGCTAGTGGTCCTGAACAGGGGTACACTGAAGCTTTCTTT. It codes for CASGPEQGYTEAFF.

The V call is TRBV10-1, the J call TRBJ1-6; 10 nucleotides match TRBD1. The CDR3 spans 18 residues. V lost 5 bases to trimming and J lost 1 base; unmatched junction nucleotides: 8. In germline, CDR1 is WNHNN, CDR2 SYGVQD (reference sequence). In DNA, the CDR3 is TGCGCCAGCAGTACCACCGGGACAGGGGAATCCTATAATTCACCCCTCCACTTT. This gives the protein CASSTTGTGESYNSPLHF.

The chain combines TRBV3-1 (or the pseudogene TRBV3-2) with TRBJ1-1, with no clear D. Trimming stripped 1 base from V and 7 bases from J, with 10 bases between. The CDR3 has 13 residues. Germline-derived CDR1 and CDR2 are LGHDT and YNNKEL (reference sequence). This CDR3 reads CASSQVKRGEAFF. The CDR3, as DNA: TGTGCCAGCAGCCAAGTTAAACGGGGTGAAGCTTTCTTT.